Below, 7 T cell receptor beta chains from the same sample are listed, as sequenced in a study of blood T cell repertoires in COVID-19. The repertoire was sequenced with immunoSEQ multiplex PCR; TCRdb's copy has only in-frame clones and lacks some. This sample carries about 300,000 clones, roughly nine tenths of them seen once, and the ten largest clones take 1.7%. Sequenced: PBMCs or T cells enriched from blood (not recorded which). All receptors derive from a woman aged 40 to 50 who had recovered from COVID-19.

As regards this clone: Other DNA variants within this sample encode the same CDR3. The V gene is TRBV6-2 or TRBV6-3, the J gene TRBJ2-5; 13 bases line up with TRBD2. J gave up 5 bases and V 6 bases, and 6 bases lay outside the gene matches. This CDR3 is 15 amino acids long. Germline V CDR1 and CDR2: MNHEY, SVGEGT. The CDR3 DNA is TGTGCCAGCAGCTGGACTAGCGGGAGCGGGGAGACCCAGTACTTC. Residues: CASSWTSGSGETQYF.

The gene calls are TRBV20-1 and TRBJ2-1; 7 nucleotides match TRBD2. After removal of 3 bases from V and 12 bases from J, the junction contained 8 bases not matched to a gene. Germline V gene lookup returns CDR1 DFQATT and CDR2 SNEGSKA (reference sequence). The CDR3 loop spans 12 amino acids. The CDR3 here is CSASRAGEGQFF. Written as DNA, the CDR3 is TGCAGTGCTAGTCGCGCGGGAGAGGGGCAGTTCTTC.

J is TRBJ1-6 and V is TRBV6-2 or TRBV6-3; unclear D gene. From germline, CDR1 is MNHEY and CDR2 SVGEGT. The CDR3 spans 16 residues. V lost 0 bases and J 9 bases, leaving 15 bases between the germline ends. CDR3 protein: CASSYSTWPRSSPLHF. The CDR3 region has the DNA TGTGCCAGCAGTTACTCGACTTGGCCTCGGAGTTCACCCCTCCACTTT.

This rearrangement joins TRBV2 to TRBJ2-1, with a possible D match to TRBD2 (7 bases). This CDR3 has 17 amino acids. Trimming left V 4 bases short and J 0 bases short, with 16 bases between. Germline CDR1 SNHLY, CDR2 FYNNEI. CDR3 in DNA: TGTGCCAGCAGTGGCCCGGGGGGCGGAAGCTCCTACAATGAGCAGTTCTTC. Translating it yields CASSGPGGGSSYNEQFF.

The gene calls are TRBV30 and TRBJ2-7; D not resolved. The CDR3 covers 11 residues. Trimming left V 2 bases short and J 5 bases short, with 7 bases between. Looked up from germline, CDR1 is GTSNPN and CDR2 is SVGIG (reference sequence). CDR3 DNA sequence: TGTGCCTGGAGTTGGGCTGACGAGCAGTACTTC. Residues: CAWSWADEQYF.

The chain combines TRBV21-1 with TRBJ2-2; the table calls TRBD1, which could not be checked here. TRBV21-1 is listed as a pseudogene. The CDR3 extends over 17 amino acids. The CDR3 loop reads CASSGLRGPWATGELFF. In nucleotides, the CDR3 is TGTGCCAGCAGCGGCCTCAGGGGGCCGTGGGCCACCGGGGAGCTGTTTTTT.

This clone was observed once. This chain uses TRBV5-1 with TRBJ1-4; D is undetermined. Germline V gene sequence: CDR1 SGHRS, CDR2 YFSETQ. The CDR3 is 15 residues long. The V end lost 1 base, the J end lost 3 bases, and 10 bases lay between the germline ends. The DNA of the CDR3 is TGCGCCAGCAGCTTGTTCGGGGAGGCTAATGAAAAACTGTTTTTT. Residues: CASSLFGEANEKLFF.